The TCR beta chain described here comes from a study of cytomegalovirus exposure and HLA in healthy donors. Study background: There were 65 million to 85 million unique TCRs (from HLA-typed donors) in an early data release. The study's findings and limits: A later analysis linked some 18,000 TCR beta sequences to HLA alleles at 0.05 false discovery rate.

In the PCR, 60 Vbeta and 13 Jbeta primers were used. Assay: immunoSEQ multiplex PCR; the TCRdb copy retains only in-frame clones and omits some. The table records fewer than 200,000 clones, about 86% of them present only once. A note on this clone: Its antigen is still unknown.

Germline loops: CDR1 MNHEY, CDR2 SVGAGI. This CDR3 spans 15 amino acids. The trim removed 7 bases at V and 9 bases at J, leaving 14 bases unmatched. The receptor was derived from a woman aged 30 to 39 in good health and CMV-seronegative. The genes are TRBV6-5 and TRBJ2-1; 8 bases are shared with TRBD1. Material: PBMCs. The CDR3 here is CASTIVGQGRGEQFF. The CDR3 coding sequence is TGTGCCAGCACCATAGTTGGACAGGGCAGGGGTGAGCAGTTCTTC.